The 3 T cell receptor beta chains below come from one sample, sequenced in a study of CD8+CD57+ T cells in acquired aplastic anemia. Genomic DNA, serving as template, underwent TCR beta VDJ and CDR3 profiling. TCRdb re-derived calls from the reads in MiXCR, one entry per CDR3 protein. Here the sample spans about 180,000 distinct CDR3 sequences, about 45% being singletons. Individuals selected for sequencing had exhibited CD8+CD57+ cell expansion on flow cytometry. What was sequenced was sorted CD4+, CD8+, or CD8+CD57+ T cells (not recorded which) from PBMCs. These receptors all stem from a human donor with aplastic anemia.

This clonotype was seen just once. The chain has TRBV15 and TRBJ2-7; TRBD1 matches at 7 bases. This CDR3 is 13 amino acids long. Germline assignment: CDR1 LNHNV and CDR2 YYDKDF (reference sequence). J was trimmed by 7 bases and V by 3 bases; bases with no gene match: 6. CDR3 coding DNA: TGTGCCACCAGCAGGTCGACAGGGCTAGAGCAGTACTTC. The encoded protein is CATSRSTGLEQYF. Supplemented by reference TRBV15 and TRBJ2-7, the full variable domain reads DAMVIQNPRYQVTQFGKPVTLSCSQTLNHNVMYWYQQKSSQAPKLLFHYYDKDFNNEADTPDNFQSRRPNTSFCFLDIRSPGLGDTAMYLCATSRSTGLEQYFGPGTRLTVT.

The table lists this clonotype with many counts. The chain has TRBV6-4 and TRBJ1-1; 8 bases are a match to TRBD1. The CDR3 extends over 15 amino acids. Germline loops: CDR1 MRHNA, CDR2 SNTAGT. The V segment lost 4 bases and the J segment 1 base; nucleotides outside the gene matches: 5. The CDR3 coding sequence is TGTGCCAGCAGTGCCCGGACAGGGCCGAACACTGAAGCTTTCTTT. It specifies CASSARTGPNTEAFF.

This clonotype was seen ten or more times. This chain links TRBV7-9 with TRBJ2-7; 7 nucleotides match TRBD2. CDR1 SEHNR and CDR2 FQNEAQ come from the germline V gene (reference sequence). V trimming: 7 bases; J trimming: 4 bases; junction bases outside the gene matches: 13. The CDR3 totals 15 residues. The CDR3 sequence is CASMDTGGVRYEQYF. For the CDR3, the DNA is TGTGCCAGCATGGACACGGGGGGAGTTCGGTACGAGCAGTACTTC.